This T cell receptor beta chain emerged from a study of long-term antiretroviral therapy in people with HIV (dated by TCRdb to between 2021 and 2024). About the investigation overall: The earliest samples were collected about a decade before the 2015 WHO recommendation for immediate ART, when ART was typically delayed until CD4 counts fell. A retrospective serial study tested whether ART initiation and durable HIV suppression were associated with changes in peripheral blood TRB repertoire composition and diversity. The cohort contributed fewer than 200 cryopreserved PBMC samples from 30 to 35 adults with confirmed HIV infection, collected serially over a mean of around 6 years (range 1-12). Among the 30 to 35 participants with HIV, around ten were female. No cross-contamination during QIAcube processing was seen in test extractions of a monoclonal T-cell line run alongside 33 polyclonal samples. Overall study outcomes, separate from this receptor: HIV repertoires had narrower CDR3 length ranges than controls, and the network structure suggested an antigen-experienced repertoire that shifted only slightly toward naive after ART. Inferences about post-ART repertoire changes are limited because no data were available on ART adherence, viral resistance or therapy changes. A significant increase in TRB diversity was found to be associated with ART initiation, although TRB diversity was observed to remain significantly below that of transplant donor controls even after long-term ART. Limited PBMC availability meant only the TCR beta chain was sequenced, without alpha chain pairing. The samples were dated from 2004 to 2017, and the ART regimens that were used may be less effective than current ART regimens. The repertoire was dominated across all time points by expanded TRB clones identified before ART initiation, although this dominance was seen to fluctuate and to decrease in many PLHIV after ART. Unsorted PBMC were profiled instead of sorted CD4+ and CD8+ T cells because pre-ART samples had limited cell numbers.

The immunoSEQ hsTCRB v3.0 assay was used at survey level resolution to sequence the TRB variable region. The targeted TRB sequencing depth was roughly 40,000-55,000 T-cell genomes per sample. An Illumina MiSeq with a v3 150-cycle kit was used to sequence the pooled TRB libraries. The paper's data handling went like this. Analysis of repertoires was carried out in R inside a reproducible Nextflow workflow spanning QC, data transformation and analysis. LymphoSeq2, an R package for AIRR-Seq data exploration, was used to implement custom analyses. A few samples yielding fewer than 5000 total TRB sequences were excluded, leaving around 200 analyzed HIV repertoires. Among the 200 or so HIV repertoires that were kept, approximately 61 were collected before ART initiation and 120 to 140 were collected after ART initiation. Repertoires were downsampled to 5000 TRB nucleotide sequences, and summary statistics were averaged over 100 downsampling iterations. The analysis kept only TRB sequences whose CDR3 regions were at least seven amino acids long. Two measures captured diversity: a Shannon entropy-derived clonality score and the Gini coefficient. In repertoire networks, the top 5000 CDR3 amino acid sequences were linked whenever an edit distance of one separated two sequences. Antigen specificity groups and MHC restriction were predicted for TRB CDR3 amino acid sequences with GLIPH2. To flag known associations with CMV, EBV, HIV or tissue antigens, CDR3 amino acid sequences were compared against VDJdb and McPAS-TCR. Pre-ART, post-ART and control groups were compared with Wilcoxon signed-rank tests and Holm-Bonferroni correction. TCRdb retrieved this table from immuneACCESS and kept in-frame rearrangements only. Not all clones are present; in checked studies, unresolved V genes account for under half, and no reason is known for the remainder. V and J calls and clone size follow that table, whereas D and trimming were derived from the DNA. This sample lists roughly 14,000 clones; roughly four fifths were detected once. The ten largest clones represent around 17% of the sample.

As to this clone: Its recognized antigen is unknown. The input lacks base qualities; no much larger clone sits a single base away.

To be included, a participant needed at least one PBMC sample from before ART initiation plus at least two post-ART samples. All participants with HIV were treated in the United States of America. Before DNA extraction, cryopreserved samples of about 0.95-10 million PBMC were thawed and then washed. At the time of the earliest PBMC sample, participants with HIV were aged between about 20 and 55 years. PBMC samples from each participant spanned 1-4 timepoints before ART initiation and 2-8 timepoints after ART initiation, with a median of 7 samples. Serial HIV viral load, CD4+ T-cell count, ART history and demographic data were obtained for every participant. A Qiagen kit on a QIAcube was used to extract genomic DNA from unsorted PBMC, with samples processed in batches of 12. The sequence was obtained from a man aged 40-50 years with HIV. Sequencing used unsorted PBMCs, obtained just before starting antiretroviral therapy.

The encoded CDR3 is CASSQEGGGAHEQYF. In nucleotides, the sequence is TGTGCCAGCAGCCAAGAGGGAGGAGGGGCCCACGAGCAGTACTTC. This chain is built from TRBV11-3 and TRBJ2-7, with TRBD2 perhaps the D gene, on 6 matching bases. CDR1 and CDR2, looked up from the germline V gene, are SGHNT and YENEEA. Relative to germline, V is 5 bases shorter and J is 5 bases shorter, with 19 bases between their ends. From its cysteine to its phenylalanine, the CDR3 spans 15 amino acids. Only the CDR3 DNA stays, 45 bases, in frame from base 1.